Many counts were recorded for the clone carrying this T cell receptor beta chain. The antigen remains unidentified. This entry comes from a study of early T cells in non-severe SARS-CoV-2 infection. The study's findings and limits: The study's VDJdb matching favored anti-spike CD8 responses and missed private and CD4 specificities.

Tagging with unique molecular identifiers was applied to individual cDNA molecules. A single record per CDR3 protein comes from TCRdb applying MiXCR to the 5' RACE reads. Of some 91,000 distinct CDR3 sequences listed, approximately 10% were seen once; the top ten hold 4.7%. The sample in question was whole blood, obtained at baseline. The sequence derives from an adult who was a healthcare worker with PCR-confirmed SARS-CoV-2 infection or an uninfected control (not recorded which).

The CDR3 protein is CASSPTTAGQGYGYTF. The CDR3 nucleotides read TGTGCCAGCAGCCCAACCACGGCGGGACAGGGGTATGGCTACACCTTC. This sequence joins TRBV7-2 and TRBJ1-2; 10 nucleotides agree with TRBD1. V lost 5 bases, J lost 5 bases, and 11 bases stayed unmatched. The germline V gene has CDR1 SGHTA and CDR2 FQGNSA. CDR3 length: 16 amino acids.